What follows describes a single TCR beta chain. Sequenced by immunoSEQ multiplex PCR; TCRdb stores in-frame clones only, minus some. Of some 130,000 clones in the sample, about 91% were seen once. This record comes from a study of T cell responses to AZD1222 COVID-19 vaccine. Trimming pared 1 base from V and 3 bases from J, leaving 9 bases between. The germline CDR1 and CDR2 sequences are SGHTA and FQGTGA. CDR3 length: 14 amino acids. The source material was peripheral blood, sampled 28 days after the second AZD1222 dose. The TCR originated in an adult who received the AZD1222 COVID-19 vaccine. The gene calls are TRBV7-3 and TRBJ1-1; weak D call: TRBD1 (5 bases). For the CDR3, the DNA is TGTGCCAGCAGCTTAAGGGCAGGGTACACTGAAGCTTTCTTT. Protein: CASSLRAGYTEAFF.